This T cell receptor (beta chain) was sequenced during a study of shared clonotypes between healthy human individuals. The V gene's germline CDR1 is MNHEY and CDR2 SMNVEV (reference sequence). CDR3 length equals 15 residues. Trimming cost V 4 bases and J 0 bases; bases outside gene matches: 4. Naive CD8 cells lacked CD45RO and underwent positive selection for CCR7, leaving out terminally differentiated effector memory CD45RA+ cells. Using immunoSEQ multiplex PCR, the repertoire was profiled, and TCRdb retains in-frame clones only, with some absent. The sample has millions of clones; roughly 94% are singletons. Study-wide findings and caveats: On the whole, naive subsets had larger estimated richness than memory subsets had.

Notes on this clone: As yet, its antigen is unknown.

The sequenced material came from naive CD8+ T cells sorted from blood. The chain recombines TRBV27 with TRBJ1-2, with 8 nucleotides matching TRBD1. This sequence originates from a man aged 18 to 30 in good health. This CDR3 is CASSSQGAANYGYTF. The CDR3 nucleotides are TGTGCCAGCAGTTCGCAGGGGGCCGCTAACTATGGCTACACCTTC.